Detailed here is one TCR beta chain. The entry originates in a study of blood T cell repertoires in COVID-19. Study information: The United States, Italy and Spain supplied acute and convalescent COVID-19 samples. Sample material is recorded as cDNA or gDNA derived from T cells, B-cell-depleted T cells, or PBMCs.

Authors' methods: The assay estimated nucleated cells by amplifying reference gene primers. This table comes from immunoSEQ multiplex PCR, and its TCRdb copy is limited to in-frame clones, with some not included. V and J calls and clone size come straight from that table; D and trimming were deduced from the DNA. Of 110,000 or so clones in the sample, about two thirds were seen once. The CDR3 consists of 13 residues. V was pared by 4 bases and J by 6 bases, with 5 bases of the junction left unmatched. Germline V lookup: CDR1 SGHTA, CDR2 FQGNSA. The clonotype comes from a woman aged 35 to 49 with acute or convalescent COVID-19. Input material: peripheral blood. The V call is TRBV7-2, the J call TRBJ2-7, with TRBD2 matching over 8 bases. The CDR3 here is CASSWIAGFEQYF. CDR3 nucleotides: TGTGCCAGCAGCTGGATAGCGGGGTTCGAGCAGTACTTC. The full variable domain, in which reference TRBV7-2 and TRBJ2-7 provide the parts outside the CDR3, is GAGVSQSPSNKVTEKGKDVELRCDPISGHTALYWYRQSLGQGLEFLIYFQGNSAPDKSGLPSDRFSAERTGGSVSTLTIQRTQQEDSAVYLCASSWIAGFEQYFGPGTRLTVT.